One sample yielded the 13 T cell receptor beta chains listed below, sequenced in a study of regulatory T cells in long-lasting Graves disease. Libraries of TCR beta came from iRepertoire HTBI primers plus Arm-PCR of CDR3 regions. Each CDR3 protein is one row after TCRdb ran MiXCR on the multiplex PCR reads. The profile shows about 330,000 distinct CDR3 sequences, about a sixth of them singletons. Time point in this sample: newly diagnosed GD, antithyroid drugs for less than 3 months. PBMC-derived RNA was used for the TCR library. This sample was also put to use in a study of T cells in Graves' hyperthyroidism and ophthalmopathy.

The sample in question was peripheral blood mononuclear cells (PBMCs), obtained at new diagnosis, from a patient treated with antithyroid drugs. The receptors stem from a woman aged 18-29 years with Graves disease.

In the case of this clonotype: One base away lies a much larger clone, so this may be a sequencing read error. The chain links TRBV6-2 or TRBV6-3 to TRBJ2-1, with 9 bases that match TRBD2. Trimming removed 4 bases from V and 4 bases from J; junction bases left unmatched: 8. Germline assignment: CDR1 MNHEY and CDR2 SVGEGT. This CDR3 has 16 amino acids. This CDR3 is CASSSDPAGGYNEQFF. In DNA, the CDR3 is TGTGCCAGCAGTTCTGACCCGGCGGGAGGGTACAATGAGCAGTTCTTC.

This clonotype was counted ten times or more. The chain couples TRBV11-3 to TRBJ2-7; D not certain. V lost 5 bases to trimming and J lost 1 base, with 9 bases between them. The CDR3 runs to 13 residues. The V gene's germline CDR1 is SGHNT and CDR2 YENEEA. CDR3 DNA sequence: TGTGCCAGCAGCACGGGCGATTCCTACGAGCAGTACTTC. Residues: CASSTGDSYEQYF.

This clonotype appeared many times. The V call is TRBV6-4, the J call TRBJ2-3; 7 bases agree with TRBD1. Germline trimming cut 6 bases from V and 5 bases from J; bases unmatched to any gene: 5. The CDR3 length is 13 residues. Germline V gene sequence: CDR1 MRHNA, CDR2 SNTAGT. CDR3 in amino acids: CASSGTEEDTQYF. The CDR3 DNA sequence: TGTGCCAGCAGCGGGACAGAAGAAGATACGCAGTATTTT.

This clonotype was found a few times. The V gene is TRBV10-1, the J gene TRBJ2-1; 9 nucleotides match TRBD2. Per the germline V gene, CDR1 is WNHNN and CDR2 is SYGVQD (reference sequence). This CDR3 is 16 amino acids long. The V and J ends lost 0 bases and 2 bases, in that order; junction bases with no gene match: 2. In DNA, the CDR3 is TGCGCCAGCAGTGAGTCCCTAGCGGGACCCTACAATGAGCAGTTCTTC. Protein sequence: CASSESLAGPYNEQFF.

This clonotype came up once. V gene TRBV12-5 combines with J gene TRBJ2-6, with TRBD1 identical over 10 bases. With 7 bases clipped from V and 3 bases from J, the junction kept 12 bases outside the gene matches. The germline gives CDR1 LGHNT, CDR2 FRNRAP. The CDR3 runs to 18 residues. CDR3 sequence reads: CASDLPGQGIRGANVLTF. CDR3 nucleotides: TGTGCTAGTGACCTACCGGGACAGGGGATTCGTGGGGCCAACGTCCTGACTTTC.

This clonotype was observed a handful of times. This chain uses TRBV11-2 with TRBJ2-7; 8 bases align to TRBD2. This CDR3 contains 15 residues. Trimming took 5 bases from V and 0 from J; bases not matched to a gene: 6. Germline V CDR1 and CDR2: SGHAT, FQNNGV. CDR3 sequence reads: CASSTSGSSSYEQYF. The CDR3 DNA reads TGTGCCAGCAGCACGAGCGGGAGTTCCTCCTACGAGCAGTACTTC.

The sample holds many counts of this clonotype. The chain couples TRBV7-2 to TRBJ2-2; a weak D match, TRBD1 (6 bases). This CDR3 region has 15 residues. Trimming cost V 3 bases and J 5 bases, with 13 bases left between them. Per germline, CDR1 SGHTA and CDR2 FQGNSA. For the CDR3, the DNA is TGTGCCAGCAGCTTTACGACAGGAAATACCGGGGAGCTGTTTTTT. Protein product: CASSFTTGNTGELFF. Based on the CDR3 plus reference TRBV7-2 and TRBJ2-2, the full variable domain is GAGVSQSPSNKVTEKGKDVELRCDPISGHTALYWYRQSLGQGLEFLIYFQGNSAPDKSGLPSDRFSAERTGGSVSTLTIQRTQQEDSAVYLCASSFTTGNTGELFFGEGSRLTVL.

This clonotype was counted at least ten times. This chain links TRBV11-2 with TRBJ2-7; D is unclear. The CDR3 is 15 amino acids. The germline V gene encodes CDR1 SGHAT and CDR2 FQNNGV. The V gene lost 3 bases and the J gene lost 0 bases, with 12 bases spanning the gap. CDR3 region: CASSFSARSSYEQYF. In DNA, the CDR3 is TGTGCCAGCAGCTTCTCGGCTAGATCCTCCTACGAGCAGTACTTC.

This clonotype came up many times. The V gene is TRBV20-1, the J gene TRBJ2-3, with 12 bases identical to TRBD1. In germline, CDR1 is DFQATT, CDR2 SNEGSKA (reference sequence). J was trimmed by 5 bases and V by 0 bases; bases with no gene match: 6. The CDR3 sequence is 16 residues long. CDR3 residues: CSARDPGQGAKDTQYF. CDR3 in DNA: TGCAGTGCTAGAGACCCGGGACAGGGGGCTAAAGATACGCAGTATTTT.

This clonotype was found many times. The V and J genes are TRBV20-1 and TRBJ2-3; 8 positions agree with TRBD2. V shed 6 bases, J shed 2 bases, and the junction held 4 bases outside the gene matches. The CDR3 contains 13 residues. The germline V gene has CDR1 DFQATT and CDR2 SNEGSKA (reference sequence). Here the CDR3 DNA reads TGCAGTGCACGTAGCGGGGCCACAGATACGCAGTATTTT. Protein sequence: CSARSGATDTQYF.

This clonotype has ten or more counts. The chain recombines TRBV20-1 with TRBJ2-5, with 12 bases lining up with TRBD2. With 4 bases clipped from V and 4 bases from J, the junction kept 10 bases outside the gene matches. The V gene's germline CDR1 is DFQATT and CDR2 SNEGSKA (reference sequence). The length of the CDR3 is 16 residues. CDR3 protein: CSATTSGGLGGETQYF. CDR3 sequence (DNA): TGCAGTGCTACGACTAGCGGGGGTCTGGGTGGAGAGACCCAGTACTTC.

This clonotype was detected many times. The chain links TRBV2 to TRBJ2-1; D ambiguous. Germline values: CDR1 SNHLY, CDR2 FYNNEI. The ends were cut back, 6 bases at V and 10 bases at J, with 13 bases in the middle. The CDR3 length is 12 residues. This CDR3 reads CASSSEINEQFF. CDR3 coding DNA: TGTGCCAGCAGCTCCGAGATCAACGAGCAGTTCTTC.

This clonotype appeared many times. The rearrangement links TRBV5-1 to TRBJ2-5; unclear D gene. CDR1 and CDR2 from the germline V gene are SGHRS and YFSETQ. The CDR3 totals 14 residues. Deletions cut 5 bases from V and 3 bases from J, with 14 bases between. The CDR3 DNA reads as TGCGCCAGCAGTCCTGGGCAGTTAGAAGAGACCCAGTACTTC. Its protein is CASSPGQLEETQYF.